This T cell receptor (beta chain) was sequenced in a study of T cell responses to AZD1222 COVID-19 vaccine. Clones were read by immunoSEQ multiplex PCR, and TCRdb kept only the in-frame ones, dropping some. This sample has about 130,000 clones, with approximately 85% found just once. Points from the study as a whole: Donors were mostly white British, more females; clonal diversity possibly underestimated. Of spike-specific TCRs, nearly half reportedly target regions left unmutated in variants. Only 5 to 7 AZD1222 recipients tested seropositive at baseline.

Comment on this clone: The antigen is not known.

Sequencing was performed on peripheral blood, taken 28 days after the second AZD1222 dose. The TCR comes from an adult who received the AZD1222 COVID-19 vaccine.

The CDR3 coding sequence is TGTGCCAGCAGCGCTCAAGCGGGGCAAAACATTCAGTACTTC. Translating it yields CASSAQAGQNIQYF. V and J are TRBV9 and TRBJ2-4, with 7 bases fitting TRBD2. Germline V lookup: CDR1 SGDLS, CDR2 YYNGEE. The CDR3 has 14 amino acids. Trimming cost V 3 bases and J 5 bases; bases outside gene matches: 5.